The 15 T cell receptor beta chains given below trace back to one sample, sequenced in a study of shared clonotypes between healthy human individuals (dated by TCRdb to 2018 to 2021). Library preparation was by the immunoSEQ multiplex PCR assay. What TCRdb holds here is the immuneACCESS table cut down to in-frame rearrangements. Part of the clones is not present; checked against another copy, under half of the missing clones reflect an unresolved V gene, and the others are unexplained. For this sample there are about 1 million clones; roughly 75% appear just once. The ten largest account for around 1.4% of the sample. Sequenced sample: memory CD4+ T cells sorted from blood. The cell subset or site label corresponds to: CD45RA-negative fraction. Receptors were obtained from a man between 18 and 35 years old in good health.

V and J are TRBV6-1 and TRBJ2-7; no firm D call. Trimming removed 2 bases at V and 7 bases at J, with 9 bases between. This CDR3 has 12 residues. Germline loops: CDR1 MNHNS, CDR2 SASEGT. The CDR3 bases are TGTGCCAGCAGTGAACCCCTATTAGAGCAGTACTTC. Protein sequence: CASSEPLLEQYF.

This clone was observed a handful of times. The chain combines TRBV2 with TRBJ2-5, with D tentatively TRBD1 (6 bases). Germline V CDR1 and CDR2: SNHLY, FYNNEI. V lost 8 bases and J 4 bases, leaving 20 bases between the germline ends. This CDR3 is 15 amino acids long. CDR3 protein: CASVQGSLSPETQYF. The CDR3 bases are TGTGCCAGCGTCCAGGGGAGCCTGTCCCCAGAGACCCAGTACTTC.

The chain combines TRBV30 with TRBJ2-1; possible D gene TRBD1, 6 bases. Trimming removed 8 bases at V and 8 bases at J, with 25 bases between. The CDR3 has 15 amino acids. The germline CDR1 and CDR2 sequences are GTSNPN and SVGIG (reference sequence). CDR3 sequence: CAGNARDIGIHEQFF. DNA for the CDR3: TGTGCCGGAAACGCCCGGGACATAGGGATCCATGAGCAGTTCTTC.

The chain links TRBV25-1 to TRBJ2-7; no definite D call. The J call may be mistaken, given a closer DNA end match to TRBJ2-1. The CDR3 length is 11 residues. From germline, CDR1 is MGHDK and CDR2 SYGVNS. CDR3 sequence (DNA): TGTGCCAGCAGGATATACAATGAGCAGTTCTTC. Encoded protein: CASRIYNEQFF.

This clone was seen more than once but under ten times. The chain employs TRBV27 and TRBJ1-1, with D unresolved. Between the trimmed V and J ends, which lost 7 bases and 1 base, there was a span of 10 bases. Germline V gives CDR1 MNHEY, CDR2 SMNVEV (reference sequence). The CDR3 runs 13 residues. As DNA, the CDR3 is TGTGCCAGCAATAGCGGCTGGAACACTGAAGCTTTCTTT. Translating it yields CASNSGWNTEAFF.

This chain joins TRBV6-1 and TRBJ1-1; D uncertain. V lost 6 bases, J lost 6 bases, and 14 bases lay in between. The CDR3 runs to 13 residues. Germline CDR1 MNHNS, CDR2 SASEGT. CDR3 sequence (DNA): TGTGCCAGCAGCTGGGAGGTCGTTCCTGAAGCTTTCTTT. It is translated as CASSWEVVPEAFF.

This clone was observed at least ten times. The chain recombines TRBV18 with TRBJ1-3; 9 bases align to TRBD1. Germline CDR1 reads KGHSH; CDR2 reads LQKENI. This CDR3 contains 16 residues. V was clipped by 1 base and J by 4 bases; unmatched bases: 5. The CDR3 DNA reads as TGTGCCAGCTCACCACGGATGGGACAGGGAGGAAACACCATATATTTT. It is translated as CASSPRMGQGGNTIYF.

In regard to this clone: The identical CDR3 is also encoded by other nucleotide sequences in the sample. The J gene is TRBJ2-3, the V gene TRBV10-3; 10 bases align to TRBD2. After removal of 4 bases from V and 3 bases from J, the junction contained 7 bases not matched to a gene. CDR3 length: 16 amino acids. The germline V gene has CDR1 ENHRY and CDR2 SYGVKD. This CDR3 is CAISGIAGGGTDTQYF. CDR3 sequence (DNA): TGTGCCATCAGTGGGATAGCGGGAGGAGGGACAGATACGCAGTATTTT.

The genes are TRBV15 and TRBJ1-1; no reliable D call. Between the trimmed V and J ends, which lost 6 bases and 0 bases, there was a span of 5 bases. The germline CDR1 and CDR2 sequences are LNHNV and YYDKDF (reference sequence). The CDR3 runs to 12 residues. CDR3 in DNA: TGTGCCACCAGTCAATTGAACACTGAAGCTTTCTTT. Translation gives CATSQLNTEAFF.

This clone was recorded a few times. The chain carries TRBV7-2 and TRBJ2-5; weak D call: TRBD1 (5 bases). Per germline, CDR1 SGHTA and CDR2 FQGNSA. This CDR3 region has 13 residues. V was cut by 1 base and J by 10 bases, with 13 bases left in between. CDR3 residues: CASSLDLTRGQYF. The CDR3 DNA reads as TGTGCCAGCAGCTTAGATCTGACAAGGGGCCAGTACTTC.

The genes are TRBV7-8 and TRBJ2-3, with a possible D match to TRBD2 (6 bases). CDR3 length: 13 residues. The germline V gene has CDR1 SGHVS and CDR2 FQNEAQ. Trimming removed 0 bases from V and 5 bases from J, with 6 bases in between. CDR3 DNA sequence: TGTGCCAGCAGCTTAGCGCGGGGAGATACGCAGTATTTT. It yields the protein CASSLARGDTQYF. Full variable domain (rest looked up from reference TRBV7-8 and TRBJ2-3): GAGVSQSPRYKVAKRGQDVALRCDPISGHVSLFWYQQALGQGPEFLTYFQNEAQLDKSGLPSDRFFAERPEGSVSTLKIQRTQQEDSAVYLCASSLARGDTQYFGPGTRLTVL.

V and J are TRBV6-1 and TRBJ1-3; the D is unclear. The CDR3 contains 19 residues. Germline assignment: CDR1 MNHNS and CDR2 SASEGT. Trimming left V 2 bases short and J 0 bases short, with 20 bases between. CDR3 bases: TGTGCCAGCAGTGAATTGGTCGTTGGACGGTCGAGCTCTGGAAACACCATATATTTT. Protein sequence: CASSELVVGRSSSGNTIYF.

This clone was seen a few times. This chain links TRBV6-5 with TRBJ1-5, with D perhaps matching TRBD1 (6 bases). The ends were cut back, 5 bases at V and 3 bases at J, with 11 bases in the middle. The CDR3 totals 14 residues. CDR1 and CDR2 (germline): MNHEY, SVGAGI. CDR3 DNA sequence: TGTGCCAGCAGTAAGGGACAAGTCAATCAGCCCCAGCATTTT. Its translation is CASSKGQVNQPQHF.

This clone was seen a handful of times. The chain links TRBV4-1 to TRBJ1-1; 10 bases align to TRBD1. Trimming at V came to 1 base and at J to 4 bases, leaving 6 bases not matched to a gene. The CDR3 spans 16 residues. Germline loops: CDR1 MGHRA, CDR2 YSYEKL. Here the CDR3 reads CASSQGDRGRGTEAFF. CDR3 bases: TGCGCCAGCAGCCAAGGAGACAGGGGGCGAGGCACTGAAGCTTTCTTT.

This clone was seen many times. The J gene is TRBJ2-7, the V gene TRBV9; D gene ambiguous. Germline values: CDR1 SGDLS, CDR2 YYNGEE. The CDR3 is 15 amino acids. The V and J ends lost 0 bases and 3 bases respectively, with 13 bases between them. In DNA, the CDR3 is TGTGCCAGCAGCGTAGAACAGAGGACCATCTACGAGCAGTACTTC. It yields the protein CASSVEQRTIYEQYF. Complete variable domain (other parts from reference TRBV9 and TRBJ2-7): DSGVTQTPKHLITATGQRVTLRCSPRSGDLSVYWYQQSLDQGLQFLIQYYNGEERAKGNILERFSAQQFPDLHSELNLSSLELGDSALYFCASSVEQRTIYEQYFGPGTRLTVT.